Following are 29 T cell receptor beta chains from one sample sequenced in a study of blood T cell repertoires in COVID-19. Assay: immunoSEQ multiplex PCR; the TCRdb copy retains only in-frame clones and omits some. Altogether 40,000 to 55,000 clones are present, approximately 84% being singletons, with the ten largest covering about 4.1%. The sample comprised peripheral blood. These TCRs come from a man in his forties or fifties with active COVID-19.

V is TRBV15 and J is TRBJ1-2, with 7 bases aligning to TRBD1. V shed 1 base and J 4 bases; nucleotides not matched to a gene: 3. The length of the CDR3 is 14 residues. In germline, CDR1 is LNHNV, CDR2 YYDKDF (reference sequence). In DNA, the CDR3 is TGTGCCACCAGCAGAGGAGGGACAGCCTATGGCTACACCTTC. It is translated as CATSRGGTAYGYTF.

This sequence joins TRBV6-5 and TRBJ1-2; 9 positions match TRBD1. With 0 bases clipped from V and 2 bases from J, the junction kept 1 base outside the gene matches. Germline V gives CDR1 MNHEY, CDR2 SVGAGI. CDR3 length: 15 residues. The CDR3 sequence: CASSYSTGGNYGYTF. The CDR3 DNA reads TGTGCCAGCAGTTACTCCACAGGGGGCAACTATGGCTACACCTTC.

The chain has TRBV11-2 and TRBJ1-2, with D perhaps matching TRBD1 (6 bases). This CDR3 contains 13 residues. The germline gives CDR1 SGHAT, CDR2 FQNNGV. Trimming stripped 5 bases from V and 6 bases from J, with 13 bases between. The CDR3 DNA sequence: TGTGCCAGCAGCGATACAGGGTTCCATGGCTACACCTTC. This encodes CASSDTGFHGYTF.

This clone occurred once. The J gene is TRBJ2-3, the V gene TRBV7-9; D is ambiguous. The CDR3 runs 12 residues. Germline lookup yields CDR1 SEHNR and CDR2 FQNEAQ (reference sequence). Trimming took off 8 bases at V and 6 bases at J, with 12 bases between the two ends. In nucleotides, the CDR3 is TGTGCCAGCGTTACGGCGGCGGATACGCAGTATTTT. Its translation: CASVTAADTQYF.

The chain employs TRBV11-2 and TRBJ1-6; the match to TRBD1 covers 10 bases. The CDR3 loop spans 16 amino acids. Germline V gives CDR1 SGHAT, CDR2 FQNNGV. Trimming cost V 5 bases and J 9 bases; bases outside gene matches: 10. The CDR3 DNA is TGTGCCAGCAGCCAACCGGGACAGGGGATCGGTTCACCCCTCCACTTT. Translating it yields CASSQPGQGIGSPLHF.

This clone was picked up one time. This sequence joins TRBV6-1 and TRBJ2-3; TRBD2 matches at 11 bases. Germline CDR1 is MNHNS and CDR2 is SASEGT. Trimming removed 2 bases from V and 0 bases from J; junction bases left unmatched: 13. The CDR3 totals 20 residues. In nucleotides, the CDR3 is TGTGCCAGCAGTGAAATAAAGCGCCTAGCGGGGGGCCTTAGCACAGATACGCAGTATTTT. The encoded protein is CASSEIKRLAGGLSTDTQYF.

The chain combines TRBV27 with TRBJ2-7; no reliable D call. Trimming removed 0 bases from V and 2 bases from J, with 11 bases in between. Germline assignment: CDR1 MNHEY and CDR2 SMNVEV (reference sequence). This CDR3 spans 15 amino acids. The CDR3 reads CASSLSAVPAYEQYF. The CDR3 region has the DNA TGTGCCAGCAGTTTATCCGCAGTACCAGCCTACGAGCAGTACTTC.

J is TRBJ2-3 and V is TRBV6-5; 11 positions match TRBD1. The ends lost 5 bases at V and 7 bases at J; junction bases unmatched: 5. This CDR3 region has 14 residues. CDR1 and CDR2 from the germline V gene are MNHEY and SVGAGI. The CDR3 sequence: CASSPGQGANTQYF. The CDR3, as DNA: TGTGCCAGCAGTCCTGGACAGGGGGCAAATACGCAGTATTTT.

The V gene is TRBV11-2, the J gene TRBJ1-4; no clear D gene. Deletions cut 0 bases from V and 6 bases from J, with 11 bases between. This CDR3 has 15 residues. CDR1 is SGHAT and CDR2 is FQNNGV in the germline V gene. This chain's CDR3 is CASSLDSGEDEKLFF. CDR3 sequence (DNA): TGTGCCAGCAGCTTAGATTCCGGGGAGGATGAAAAACTGTTTTTT.

The V call is TRBV6-5, the J call TRBJ2-5; 7 positions match TRBD1. Germline V gives CDR1 MNHEY, CDR2 SVGAGI. V shed 4 bases and J 4 bases; nucleotides not matched to a gene: 9. CDR3 length: 15 amino acids. The CDR3 loop is CASSSDRFQGETQYF. Written as DNA, the CDR3 is TGTGCCAGCAGTTCGGACAGGTTCCAGGGAGAGACCCAGTACTTC.

The rearrangement joins TRBV2 to TRBJ1-1; possible D gene TRBD1, 6 bases. Germline V CDR1 and CDR2: SNHLY, FYNNEI. V was pared by 6 bases and J by 2 bases, with 13 bases between. CDR3 length equals 14 residues. CDR3: CASRGGRDNTEAFF. The DNA of the CDR3 is TGTGCCAGCAGAGGGGGTAGGGACAACACTGAAGCTTTCTTT.

The rearrangement uses TRBV6-5 and TRBJ2-7, with 10 bases fitting TRBD1. The germline V gene encodes CDR1 MNHEY and CDR2 SVGAGI. The CDR3 consists of 15 residues. V gave up 4 bases and J gave up 3 bases; unmatched junction bases: 6. CDR3 amino acids: CASSLGQGSGYEQYF. The CDR3 DNA reads TGTGCCAGCAGTTTGGGACAGGGGTCAGGCTACGAGCAGTACTTC.

The V and J genes are TRBV18 and TRBJ2-3, with 9 bases lining up with TRBD1. This CDR3 comprises 15 residues. V lost 4 bases, J lost 1 base, and 3 bases stayed unmatched. Germline assignment: CDR1 KGHSH and CDR2 LQKENI. CDR3 coding DNA: TGTGCCAGCTCACTGGACAGGGGCCGCACAGATACGCAGTATTTT. Protein: CASSLDRGRTDTQYF.

This rearrangement joins TRBV4-3 to TRBJ2-1; TRBD2 aligns across 13 bases. The germline CDR1 and CDR2 sequences are LGHNA and YSLEER. This CDR3 contains 17 residues. Germline trimming cut 2 bases from V and 9 bases from J; bases unmatched to any gene: 10. The CDR3 loop reads CASSQIILAGGRSEQFF. The CDR3 region has the DNA TGCGCCAGCAGCCAAATAATACTAGCGGGGGGGCGTAGTGAGCAGTTCTTC.

The chain is built from TRBV11-2 and TRBJ2-7; D ambiguous. Germline lookup yields CDR1 SGHAT and CDR2 FQNNGV. The CDR3 runs 13 residues. V shed 1 base and J shed 4 bases, with 8 bases lying between them. In nucleotides, the CDR3 is TGTGCCAGCAGCTTAGGCTCAGGATACGAGCAGTACTTC. Protein sequence: CASSLGSGYEQYF.

The chain links TRBV6-5 to TRBJ2-3, with 7 nucleotides matching TRBD2. This CDR3 is built from 12 residues. In germline, CDR1 is MNHEY, CDR2 SVGAGI. V trimming: 11 bases; J trimming: 5 bases; junction bases outside the gene matches: 7. CDR3 residues: CALGGREDTQYF. The CDR3 bases are TGTGCCCTCGGGGGGAGAGAAGATACGCAGTATTTT.

In this sample, this clone turned up a few times. The chain is built from TRBV27 and TRBJ1-6; possibly TRBD1 for D (6 bases). V lost 5 bases and J 8 bases, leaving 16 bases between the germline ends. The CDR3 loop spans 15 amino acids. The germline V gene encodes CDR1 MNHEY and CDR2 SMNVEV (reference sequence). The chain's CDR3 is CASSLQGGTDSPLHF. In DNA, the CDR3 is TGTGCCAGCAGTCTCCAAGGGGGAACGGATTCACCCCTCCACTTT.

J is TRBJ1-1 and V is TRBV7-9; D ambiguous. The germline V gene has CDR1 SEHNR and CDR2 FQNEAQ (reference sequence). The CDR3 has 13 residues. The V gene lost 5 bases and the J gene lost 4 bases, with 11 bases spanning the gap. In nucleotides, the CDR3 is TGTGCCAGCAGCAACGAGCGGGGCACTGAAGCTTTCTTT. It translates to CASSNERGTEAFF.

The J gene is TRBJ2-3, the V gene TRBV3-1 (or the pseudogene TRBV3-2); 7 nucleotides align to TRBD1. Germline assignment: CDR1 LGHDT and CDR2 YNNKEL (reference sequence). After removal of 4 bases from V and 0 bases from J, the junction contained 7 bases not matched to a gene. The CDR3 has 16 amino acids. Here the CDR3 reads CASSLPGQPSTDTQYF. Written as DNA, the CDR3 is TGTGCCAGCAGCCTCCCGGGACAGCCAAGCACAGATACGCAGTATTTT.

As for this clone: A read error may produce the germline difference seen at one junction end. This chain links TRBV5-4 with TRBJ1-2; the D is unclear. This CDR3 spans 11 amino acids. The germline V gene encodes CDR1 SGHNT and CDR2 YYREEE (reference sequence). The CDR3 DNA follows: TGTGCCAGCAGCTTTAACGGGAGGACTGACTTC. The encoded protein is CASSFNGRTDF.

The chain is built from TRBV5-4 and TRBJ2-3, with 7 nucleotides matching TRBD2. V shed 4 bases, J shed 8 bases, and the junction held 13 bases outside the gene matches. The CDR3 contains 15 residues. Germline values: CDR1 SGHNT, CDR2 YYREEE (reference sequence). In nucleotides, the CDR3 is TGTGCCAGCAGCCGTACCCAGCGGGATCAATCTACGCAGTATTTT. Its translation is CASSRTQRDQSTQYF.

The chain employs TRBV6-5 and TRBJ2-4; D not resolved. The CDR3 runs to 13 residues. The germline CDR1 and CDR2 sequences are MNHEY and SVGAGI. The germline V and J ends were trimmed by 0 bases and 5 bases, with 5 bases remaining between them. CDR3 loop: CASSYSAENIQYF. The CDR3 bases are TGTGCCAGCAGTTACTCGGCGGAAAACATTCAGTACTTC.

The chain joins TRBV2 to TRBJ1-6; the match to TRBD1 covers 7 bases. Looked up from germline, CDR1 is SNHLY and CDR2 is FYNNEI. The CDR3 spans 15 residues. V shed 6 bases and J 6 bases; nucleotides not matched to a gene: 8. As DNA, the CDR3 is TGTGCCAGCAGGTCCGGGACAGCCATTAATTCACCCCTCCACTTT. This translates into CASRSGTAINSPLHF.

This chain connects TRBV18 to TRBJ2-7; D uncertain. The V end was cut by 4 bases, the J end by 3 bases, with 10 bases between. The CDR3 spans 13 residues. Per the germline V gene, CDR1 is KGHSH and CDR2 is LQKENI. CDR3 amino acids: CASSLAPSYEQYF. The CDR3 nucleotides read TGTGCCAGCTCACTCGCCCCCAGCTACGAGCAGTACTTC.

This chain joins TRBV4-1 and TRBJ2-5, with TRBD1 as a possible D gene (7 bases). The CDR3 is 16 amino acids. CDR1 MGHRA and CDR2 YSYEKL come from the germline V gene. Trimming shortened V by 0 bases and J by 0 bases, and 11 bases separated the two germline ends. As DNA, the CDR3 is TGCGCCAGCAGCCAAGAGGAGGGGGCGTACCAAGAGACCCAGTACTTC. Translated, it gives CASSQEEGAYQETQYF.

This chain connects TRBV6-5 to TRBJ1-5; D remains ambiguous. In germline, CDR1 is MNHEY, CDR2 SVGAGI. CDR3 size: 13 residues. Trimming left V 6 bases short and J 4 bases short, with 10 bases between. The CDR3 is CASSPTPNQPQHF. The CDR3 nucleotides read TGTGCCAGCAGCCCGACACCGAATCAGCCCCAGCATTTT.

The V gene is TRBV29-1, the J gene TRBJ2-2; no clear D gene. This CDR3 is 13 amino acids long. Germline CDR1 SQVTM, CDR2 ANQGSEA. The V gene lost 7 bases and the J gene lost 2 bases, with 11 bases spanning the gap. CDR3 sequence: CSGFTRNTGELFF. The DNA of the CDR3 is TGCAGCGGATTTACTCGCAACACCGGGGAGCTGTTTTTT.

This sequence joins TRBV4-1 and TRBJ2-1; the D gene is possibly TRBD2 (5 bases). Germline V gene sequence: CDR1 MGHRA, CDR2 YSYEKL. The CDR3 has 14 residues. The V and J ends lost 4 bases and 4 bases respectively, with 11 bases between them. Here the CDR3 DNA reads TGCGCCAGCAGCCCAGGAGGCGGTTACAATGAGCAGTTCTTC. Protein: CASSPGGGYNEQFF.

This chain links TRBV18 with TRBJ2-7; TRBD1 agrees at 9 bases. CDR3 length: 17 residues. V shed 3 bases and J 2 bases; nucleotides not matched to a gene: 11. CDR1 and CDR2 from the germline V gene are KGHSH and LQKENI. The CDR3 DNA reads as TGTGCCAGCTCACCGCCCAACCCGACAGGGGGTACCTACGAGCAGTACTTC. This gives the protein CASSPPNPTGGTYEQYF.